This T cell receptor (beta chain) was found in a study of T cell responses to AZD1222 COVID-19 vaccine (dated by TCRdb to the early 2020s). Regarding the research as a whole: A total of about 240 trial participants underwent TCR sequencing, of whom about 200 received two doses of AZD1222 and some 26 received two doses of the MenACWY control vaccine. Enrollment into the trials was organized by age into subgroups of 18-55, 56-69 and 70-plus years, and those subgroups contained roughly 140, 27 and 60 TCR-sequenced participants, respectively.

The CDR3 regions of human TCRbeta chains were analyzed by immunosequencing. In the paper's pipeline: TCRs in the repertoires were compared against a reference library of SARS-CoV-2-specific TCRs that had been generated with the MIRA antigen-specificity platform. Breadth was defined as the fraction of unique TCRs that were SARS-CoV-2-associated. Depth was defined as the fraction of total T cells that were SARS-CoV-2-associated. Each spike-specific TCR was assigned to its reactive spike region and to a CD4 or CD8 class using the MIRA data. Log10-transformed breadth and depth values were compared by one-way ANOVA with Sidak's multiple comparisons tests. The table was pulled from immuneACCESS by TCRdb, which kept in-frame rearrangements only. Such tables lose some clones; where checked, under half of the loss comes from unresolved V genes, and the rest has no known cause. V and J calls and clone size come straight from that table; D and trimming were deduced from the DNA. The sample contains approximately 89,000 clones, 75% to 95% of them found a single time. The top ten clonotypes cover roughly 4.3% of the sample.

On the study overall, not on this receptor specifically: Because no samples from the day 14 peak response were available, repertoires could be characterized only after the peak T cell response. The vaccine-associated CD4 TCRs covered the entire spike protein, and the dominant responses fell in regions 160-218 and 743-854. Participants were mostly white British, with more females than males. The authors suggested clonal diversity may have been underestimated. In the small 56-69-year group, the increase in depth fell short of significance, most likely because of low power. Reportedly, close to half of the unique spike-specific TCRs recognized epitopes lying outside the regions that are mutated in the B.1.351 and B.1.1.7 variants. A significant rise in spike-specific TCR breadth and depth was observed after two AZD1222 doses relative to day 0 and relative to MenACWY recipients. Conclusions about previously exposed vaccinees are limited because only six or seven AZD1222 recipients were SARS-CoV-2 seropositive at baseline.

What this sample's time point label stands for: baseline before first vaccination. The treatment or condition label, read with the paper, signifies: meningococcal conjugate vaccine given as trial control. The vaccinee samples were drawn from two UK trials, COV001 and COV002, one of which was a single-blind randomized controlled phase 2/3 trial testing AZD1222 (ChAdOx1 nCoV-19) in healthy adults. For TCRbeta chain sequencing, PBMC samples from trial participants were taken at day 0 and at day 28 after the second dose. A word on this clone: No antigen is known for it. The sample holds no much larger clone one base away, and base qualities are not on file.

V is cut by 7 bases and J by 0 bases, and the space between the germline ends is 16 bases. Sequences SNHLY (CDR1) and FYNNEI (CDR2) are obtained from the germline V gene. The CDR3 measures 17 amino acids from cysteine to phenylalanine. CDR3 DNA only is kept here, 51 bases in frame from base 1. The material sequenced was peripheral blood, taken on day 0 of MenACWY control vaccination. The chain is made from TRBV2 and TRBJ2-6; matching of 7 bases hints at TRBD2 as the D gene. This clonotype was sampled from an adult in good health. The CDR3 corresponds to CASIWGGLSSGANVLTF. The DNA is TGTGCCAGCATTTGGGGGGGCCTTAGCTCTGGGGCCAACGTCCTGACTTTC.